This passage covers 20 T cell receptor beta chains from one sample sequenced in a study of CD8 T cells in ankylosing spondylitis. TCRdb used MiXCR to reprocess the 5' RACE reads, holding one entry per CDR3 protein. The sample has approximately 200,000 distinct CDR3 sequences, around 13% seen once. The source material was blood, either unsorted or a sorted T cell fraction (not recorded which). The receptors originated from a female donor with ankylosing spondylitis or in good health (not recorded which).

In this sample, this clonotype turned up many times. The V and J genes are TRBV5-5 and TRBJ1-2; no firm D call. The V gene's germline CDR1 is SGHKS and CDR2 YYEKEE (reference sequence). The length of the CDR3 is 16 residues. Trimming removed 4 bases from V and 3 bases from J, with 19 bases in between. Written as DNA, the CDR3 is TGTGCCAGCAGCGATCCCGTCAGCTACCTAGACTATGGCTACACCTTC. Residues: CASSDPVSYLDYGYTF.

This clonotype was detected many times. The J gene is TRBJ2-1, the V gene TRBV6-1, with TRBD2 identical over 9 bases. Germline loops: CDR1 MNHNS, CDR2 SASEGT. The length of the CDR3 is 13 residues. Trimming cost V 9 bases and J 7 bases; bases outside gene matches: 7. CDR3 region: CASHSGSKNEQFF. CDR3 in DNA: TGTGCCAGTCATAGCGGGAGTAAAAATGAGCAGTTCTTC.

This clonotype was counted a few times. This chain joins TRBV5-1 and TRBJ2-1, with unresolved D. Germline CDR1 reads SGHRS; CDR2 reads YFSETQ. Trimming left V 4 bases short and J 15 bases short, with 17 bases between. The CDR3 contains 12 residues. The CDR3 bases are TGCGCCAGCAGCCTGGAAACCGGTCACCCGTTCTTC. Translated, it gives CASSLETGHPFF.

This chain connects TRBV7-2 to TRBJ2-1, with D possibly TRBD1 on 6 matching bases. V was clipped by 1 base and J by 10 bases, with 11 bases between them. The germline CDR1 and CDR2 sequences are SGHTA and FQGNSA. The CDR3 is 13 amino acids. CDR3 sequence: CASSLVTGSEQFF. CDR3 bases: TGTGCCAGCAGCTTAGTGACAGGCAGCGAGCAGTTCTTC. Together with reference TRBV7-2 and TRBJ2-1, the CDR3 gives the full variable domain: GAGVSQSPSNKVTEKGKDVELRCDPISGHTALYWYRQSLGQGLEFLIYFQGNSAPDKSGLPSDRFSAERTGGSVSTLTIQRTQQEDSAVYLCASSLVTGSEQFFGPGTRLTVL.

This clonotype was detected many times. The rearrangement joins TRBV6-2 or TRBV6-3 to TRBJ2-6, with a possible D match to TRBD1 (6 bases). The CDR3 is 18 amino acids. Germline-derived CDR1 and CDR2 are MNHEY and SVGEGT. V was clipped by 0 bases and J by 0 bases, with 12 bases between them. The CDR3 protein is CASSYSKQGGSGANVLTF. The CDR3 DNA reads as TGTGCCAGCAGTTACTCGAAACAGGGTGGCTCTGGGGCCAACGTCCTGACTTTC.

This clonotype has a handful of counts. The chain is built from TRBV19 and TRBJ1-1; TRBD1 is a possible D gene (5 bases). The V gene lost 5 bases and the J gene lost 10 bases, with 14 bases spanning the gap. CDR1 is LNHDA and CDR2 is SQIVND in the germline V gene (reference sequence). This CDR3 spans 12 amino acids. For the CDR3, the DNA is TGTGCCAGTAGTTTGGCGGAGGGGCGAGCTTTCTTT. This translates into CASSLAEGRAFF. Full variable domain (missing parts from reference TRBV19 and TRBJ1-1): DGGITQSPKYLFRKEGQNVTLSCEQNLNHDAMYWYRQDPGQGLRLIYYSQIVNDFQKGDIAEGYSVSREKKESFPLTVTSAQKNPTAFYLCASSLAEGRAFFGQGTRLTVV.

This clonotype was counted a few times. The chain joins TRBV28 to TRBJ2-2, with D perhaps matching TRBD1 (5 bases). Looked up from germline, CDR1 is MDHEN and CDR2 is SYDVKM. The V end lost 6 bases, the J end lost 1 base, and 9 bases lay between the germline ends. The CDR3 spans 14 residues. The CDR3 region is CASRDGQNTGELFF. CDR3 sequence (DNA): TGTGCCAGCAGAGACGGACAGAACACCGGGGAGCTGTTTTTT.

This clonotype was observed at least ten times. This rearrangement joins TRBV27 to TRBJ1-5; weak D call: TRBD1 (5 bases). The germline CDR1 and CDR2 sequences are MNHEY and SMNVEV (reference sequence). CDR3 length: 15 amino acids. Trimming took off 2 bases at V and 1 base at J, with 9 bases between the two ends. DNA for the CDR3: TGTGCCAGCAGTTTACGGGGCGGCAGCAATCAGCCCCAGCATTTT. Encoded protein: CASSLRGGSNQPQHF.

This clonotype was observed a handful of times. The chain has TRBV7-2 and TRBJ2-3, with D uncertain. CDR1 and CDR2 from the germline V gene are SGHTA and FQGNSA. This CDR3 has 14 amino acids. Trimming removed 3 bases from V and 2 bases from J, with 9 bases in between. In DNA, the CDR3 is TGTGCCAGCAGCTTTGCCAGGTCCACAGATACGCAGTATTTT. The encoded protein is CASSFARSTDTQYF. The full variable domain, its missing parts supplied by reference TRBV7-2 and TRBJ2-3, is GAGVSQSPSNKVTEKGKDVELRCDPISGHTALYWYRQSLGQGLEFLIYFQGNSAPDKSGLPSDRFSAERTGGSVSTLTIQRTQQEDSAVYLCASSFARSTDTQYFGPGTRLTVL.

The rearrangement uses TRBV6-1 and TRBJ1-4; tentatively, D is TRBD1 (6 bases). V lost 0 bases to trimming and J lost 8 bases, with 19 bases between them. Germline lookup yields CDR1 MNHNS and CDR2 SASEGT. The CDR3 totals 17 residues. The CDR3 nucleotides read TGTGCCAGCAGTGAAGCTCGTGTCGGGGGCCCTCAGGAAAAACTGTTTTTT. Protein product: CASSEARVGGPQEKLFF.

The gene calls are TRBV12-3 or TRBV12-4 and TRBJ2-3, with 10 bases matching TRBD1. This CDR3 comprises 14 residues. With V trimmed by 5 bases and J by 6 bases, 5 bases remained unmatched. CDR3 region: CASSRDRGMDTQYF. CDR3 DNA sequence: TGTGCCAGCAGTCGGGACAGGGGTATGGATACGCAGTATTTT.

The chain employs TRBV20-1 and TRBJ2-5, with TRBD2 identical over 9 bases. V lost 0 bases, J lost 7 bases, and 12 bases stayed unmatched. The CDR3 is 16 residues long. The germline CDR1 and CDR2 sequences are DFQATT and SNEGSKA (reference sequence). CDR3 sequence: CSARDGREGDLGTQYF. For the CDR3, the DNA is TGCAGTGCTAGAGATGGGCGGGAGGGGGACTTGGGGACCCAGTACTTC.

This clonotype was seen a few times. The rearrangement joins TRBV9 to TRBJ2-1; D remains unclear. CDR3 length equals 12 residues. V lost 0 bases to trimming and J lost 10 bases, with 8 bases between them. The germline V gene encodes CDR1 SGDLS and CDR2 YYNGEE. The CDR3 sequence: CASSVAVGEQFF. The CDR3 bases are TGTGCCAGCAGCGTAGCAGTAGGGGAGCAGTTCTTC.

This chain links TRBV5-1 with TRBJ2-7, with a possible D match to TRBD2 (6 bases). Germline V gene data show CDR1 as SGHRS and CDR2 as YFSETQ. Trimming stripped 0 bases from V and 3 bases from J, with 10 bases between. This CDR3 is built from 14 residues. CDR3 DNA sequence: TGCGCCAGCAGCTTGGAAGGGAGGAACTACGAGCAGTACTTC. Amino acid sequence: CASSLEGRNYEQYF.

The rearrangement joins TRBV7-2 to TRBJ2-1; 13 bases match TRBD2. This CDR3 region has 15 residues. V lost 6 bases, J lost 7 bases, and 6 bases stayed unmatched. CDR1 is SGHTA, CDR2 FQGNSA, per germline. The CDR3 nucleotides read TGTGCCAGCAGTTTCTGGACTAGCGGGAGTAATGAGCAGTTCTTC. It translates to CASSFWTSGSNEQFF.

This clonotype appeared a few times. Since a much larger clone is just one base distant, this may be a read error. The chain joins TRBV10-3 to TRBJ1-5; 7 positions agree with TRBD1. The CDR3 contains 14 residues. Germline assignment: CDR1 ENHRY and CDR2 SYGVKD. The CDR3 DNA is TGTGCCACCACAGGGGAGTCGGTGAATCGGCCCCAGCATTTT. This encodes CATTGESVNRPQHF.

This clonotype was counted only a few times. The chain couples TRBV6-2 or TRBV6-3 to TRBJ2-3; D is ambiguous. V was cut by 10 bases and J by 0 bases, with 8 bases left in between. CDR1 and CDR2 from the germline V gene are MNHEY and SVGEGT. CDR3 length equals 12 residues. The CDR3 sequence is CAISPSTDTQYF. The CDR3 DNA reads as TGTGCCATCTCTCCAAGCACAGATACGCAGTATTTT.

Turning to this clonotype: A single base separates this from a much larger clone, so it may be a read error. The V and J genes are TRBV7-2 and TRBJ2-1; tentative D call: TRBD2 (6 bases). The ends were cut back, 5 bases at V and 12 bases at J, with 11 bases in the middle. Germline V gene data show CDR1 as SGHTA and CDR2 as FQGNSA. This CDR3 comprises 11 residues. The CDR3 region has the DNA TGTGCCAGCAGCAATAGGGAGGCGCAGTTCTTC. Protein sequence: CASSNREAQFF.

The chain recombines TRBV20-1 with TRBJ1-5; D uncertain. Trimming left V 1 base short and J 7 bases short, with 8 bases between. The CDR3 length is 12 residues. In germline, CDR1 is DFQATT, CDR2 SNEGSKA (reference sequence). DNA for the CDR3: TGCAGTGCTAGAGTGGGCGAACAGCCCCAGCATTTT. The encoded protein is CSARVGEQPQHF.

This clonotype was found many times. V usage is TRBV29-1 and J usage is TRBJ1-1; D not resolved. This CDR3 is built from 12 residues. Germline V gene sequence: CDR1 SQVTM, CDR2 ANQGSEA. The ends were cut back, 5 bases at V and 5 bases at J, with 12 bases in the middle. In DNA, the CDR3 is TGCAGCGTTTCCGGGGAAGGGACTGAAGCTTTCTTT. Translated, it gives CSVSGEGTEAFF.